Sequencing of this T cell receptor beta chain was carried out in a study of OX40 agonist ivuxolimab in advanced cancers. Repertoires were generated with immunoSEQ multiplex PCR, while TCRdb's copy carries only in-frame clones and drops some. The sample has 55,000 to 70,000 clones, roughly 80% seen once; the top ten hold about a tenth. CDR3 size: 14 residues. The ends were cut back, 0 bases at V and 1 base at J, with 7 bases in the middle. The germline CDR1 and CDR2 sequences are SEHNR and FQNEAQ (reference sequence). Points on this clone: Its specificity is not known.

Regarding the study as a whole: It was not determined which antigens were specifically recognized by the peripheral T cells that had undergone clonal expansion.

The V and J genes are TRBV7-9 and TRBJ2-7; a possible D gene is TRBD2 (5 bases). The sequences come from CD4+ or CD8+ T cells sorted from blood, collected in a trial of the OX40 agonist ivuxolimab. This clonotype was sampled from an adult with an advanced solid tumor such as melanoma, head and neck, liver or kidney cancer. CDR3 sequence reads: CASSLASASYEQYF. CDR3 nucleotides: TGTGCCAGCAGCTTAGCTAGCGCATCCTACGAGCAGTACTTC. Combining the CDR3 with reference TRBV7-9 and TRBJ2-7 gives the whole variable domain DTGVSQNPRHKITKRGQNVTFRCDPISEHNRLYWYRQTLGQGPEFLTYFQNEAQLEKSRLLSDRFSAERPKGSFSTLEIQRTEQGDSAMYLCASSLASASYEQYFGPGTRLTVT.